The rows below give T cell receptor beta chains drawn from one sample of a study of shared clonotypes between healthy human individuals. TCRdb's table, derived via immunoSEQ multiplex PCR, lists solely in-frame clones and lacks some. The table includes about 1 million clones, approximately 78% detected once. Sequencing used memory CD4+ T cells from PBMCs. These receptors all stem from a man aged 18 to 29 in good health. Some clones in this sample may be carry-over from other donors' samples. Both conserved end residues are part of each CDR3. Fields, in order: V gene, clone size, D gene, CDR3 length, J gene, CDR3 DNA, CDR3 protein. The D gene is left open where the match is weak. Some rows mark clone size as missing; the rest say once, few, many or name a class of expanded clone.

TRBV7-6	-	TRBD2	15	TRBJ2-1	TGTGCCAGCAGCTTATCCCCGGGAGGTTACAATGAGCAGTTCTTC	CASSLSPGGYNEQFF
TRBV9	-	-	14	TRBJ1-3	TGTGCCAGCAGCTTTCAATCATCTGGAAACACCATATATTTT	CASSFQSSGNTIYF
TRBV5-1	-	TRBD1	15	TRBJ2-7	TGCGCCAGCAGCTTGGAACACAGGGGGCTGGACGAGCAGTACTTC	CASSLEHRGLDEQYF
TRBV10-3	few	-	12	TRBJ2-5	TGTGCCATCAGTGGGCAGCAAGAGACCCAGTACTTC	CAISGQQETQYF
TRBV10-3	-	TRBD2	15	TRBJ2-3	TGTGCCATCAGTGTTTCCGCGGGAGGCACAGATACGCAGTATTTT	CAISVSAGGTDTQYF
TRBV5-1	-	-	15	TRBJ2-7	TGCGCCAGCAGCTTGGTTAGCGGCAGCTCCTACGAGCAGTACTTC	CASSLVSGSSYEQYF
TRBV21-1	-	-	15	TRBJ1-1	TGTGCCAGCAGCAGTGATAAATGGTCGAACACTGAAGCTTTCTTT	CASSSDKWSNTEAFF
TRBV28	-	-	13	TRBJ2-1	TGTGCCAGCAGTTCCGCAACCCCCAATGAGCAGTTCTTC	CASSSATPNEQFF
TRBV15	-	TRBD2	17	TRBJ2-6	TGTGCCACCAGCGCGGGAGTATCCTTCTCTGGGGCCAACGTCCTGACTTTC	CATSAGVSFSGANVLTF
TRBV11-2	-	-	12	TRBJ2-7	TGTGCCAGCAGCTTAGATAACTACGAGCAGTACTTC	CASSLDNYEQYF
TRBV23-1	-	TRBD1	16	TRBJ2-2	TGCGCCAGCAGTCGCGGGACAGGGGGCTGCACCGGGGAGCTGTTTTTT	CASSRGTGGCTGELFF
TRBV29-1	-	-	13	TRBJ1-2	TGCAGCGTTGTAGGGCAATTCGGCTATGGCTACACCTTC	CSVVGQFGYGYTF
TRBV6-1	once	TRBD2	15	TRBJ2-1	TGTGCCAGCAGTGAAGCCAGCGGGGCATACAATGAGCAGTTCTTC	CASSEASGAYNEQFF
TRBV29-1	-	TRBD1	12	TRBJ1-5	TGCAGCGTTGGGGACAGTGGTCAGCCCCAGCATTTT	CSVGDSGQPQHF
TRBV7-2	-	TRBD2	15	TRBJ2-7	TGTGCCAGCAGCACCCGGGAGGGCAGCTCCTACGAGCAGTACTTC	CASSTREGSSYEQYF
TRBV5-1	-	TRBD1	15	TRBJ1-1	TGCGCCAGCAGCTTGGGGGGACAGGGGCTCACTGAAGCTTTCTTT	CASSLGGQGLTEAFF
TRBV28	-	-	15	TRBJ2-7	TGTGCCAGCAGTTTAACGTACACCCCAGGGGACGAGCAGTACTTC	CASSLTYTPGDEQYF
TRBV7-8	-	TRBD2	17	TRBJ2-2	TGTGCCAGCAGCATTACTAGCGGGAGTATCGGCACCGGGGAGCTGTTTTTT	CASSITSGSIGTGELFF
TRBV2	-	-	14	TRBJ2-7	TGTGCCAGCAGTGAGGAGGGATCGGGGCTGGAGCAGTACTTC	CASSEEGSGLEQYF
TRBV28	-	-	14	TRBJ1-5	TGTGCCAGCAGTTTCGGCAGGGGCAATCAGCCCCAGCATTTT	CASSFGRGNQPQHF
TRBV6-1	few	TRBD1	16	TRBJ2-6	TGTGCCAGCAGCGAAACAGGGGTATCCGGGGCCAACGTCCTGACTTTC	CASSETGVSGANVLTF
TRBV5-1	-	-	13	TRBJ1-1	TGCGCCAGCAGCCTACAGGGTTTGGAAGAAGCTTTCTTT	CASSLQGLEEAFF
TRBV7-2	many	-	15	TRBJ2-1	TGTGCCAGCAGCTTAGAAGGTCAAAGGTCCAATGAGCAGTTCTTC	CASSLEGQRSNEQFF
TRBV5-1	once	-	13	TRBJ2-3	TGCGCCAGCAGCTTGTTAGGGGAAGATACGCAGTATTTT	CASSLLGEDTQYF
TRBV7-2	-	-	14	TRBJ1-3	TGTGCCAGCAGCTTATTCCGTACTGGAAACACCATATATTTT	CASSLFRTGNTIYF
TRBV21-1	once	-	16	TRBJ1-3	TGTGCCAGCAGCAAAGTGGGCGGAGTCGCTGGAAACACCATATATTTT	CASSKVGGVAGNTIYF
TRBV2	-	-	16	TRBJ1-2	TGTGCCAGCAGCTCCAGGGCGGCAGGAGCGGACTATGGCTACACCTTC	CASSSRAAGADYGYTF
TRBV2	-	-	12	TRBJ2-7	TGTGCCACGCAGACTAGTAGGTACGAGCAGTACTTC	CATQTSRYEQYF